This passage covers 4 T cell receptor beta chains from one sample sequenced in a study of cytomegalovirus exposure and HLA in healthy donors. Primers: 60 Vbeta forward and 13 Jbeta reverse. Profiled with immunoSEQ multiplex PCR; TCRdb holds only in-frame clones, not every one. The repertoire has 100,000 or so clones, about four fifths of them found once; the top ten carry 1.5% to 2%. Sequenced sample: PBMCs. These receptors all come from a woman between 40 and 55 years old in good health and CMV-seronegative.

J is TRBJ2-1 and V is TRBV15, with 10 bases fitting TRBD2. V trimming: 0 bases; J trimming: 0 bases; junction bases outside the gene matches: 2. The CDR3 consists of 17 residues. CDR1 and CDR2 (germline): LNHNV, YYDKDF (reference sequence). The CDR3 DNA follows: TGTGCCACCAGCAGAGATAGCGGGAGGAGCTCCTACAATGAGCAGTTCTTC. Its translation: CATSRDSGRSSYNEQFF. The variable domain in full, with the rest retrieved from reference TRBV15 and TRBJ2-1, is DAMVIQNPRYQVTQFGKPVTLSCSQTLNHNVMYWYQQKSSQAPKLLFHYYDKDFNNEADTPDNFQSRRPNTSFCFLDIRSPGLGDTAMYLCATSRDSGRSSYNEQFFGPGTRLTVL.

The gene calls are TRBV6-5 and TRBJ1-5; D possibly corresponds to TRBD1 (6 bases). The V gene lost 6 bases and the J gene lost 0 bases, with 12 bases spanning the gap. Germline V gene lookup returns CDR1 MNHEY and CDR2 SVGAGI. CDR3 length: 15 residues. The CDR3 bases are TGTGCCAGCAGACGGGACAATCATAGCAATCAGCCCCAGCATTTT. It encodes CASRRDNHSNQPQHF.

The CDR3 loop is CASRERSGRANNEQFF. The CDR3 DNA reads as TGTGCCAGCAGAGAGCGTAGCGGGAGGGCTAACAATGAGCAGTTCTTC. This sequence joins TRBV2 and TRBJ2-1; TRBD2 matches 11 bases. CDR1 SNHLY and CDR2 FYNNEI come from the germline V gene. The CDR3 sequence is 16 residues long. V trimming: 6 bases; J trimming: 5 bases; junction bases outside the gene matches: 9.

This clone occurred a few times. The chain joins TRBV6-5 to TRBJ2-5; perhaps TRBD2 as D (6 bases). This CDR3 has 12 amino acids. The germline V and J ends were trimmed by 7 bases and 5 bases, with 11 bases remaining between them. CDR1 MNHEY and CDR2 SVGAGI come from the germline V gene. The CDR3 sequence is CASMARGETQYF. Here the CDR3 DNA reads TGTGCCAGCATGGCCCGGGGGGAGACCCAGTACTTC.